This T cell receptor (beta chain) derives from a study of shared clonotypes between healthy human individuals. Concerning this clone: Its antigen is still unknown.

CDR1 and CDR2 from the germline V gene are MNHEY and SMNVEV (reference sequence). V was trimmed by 7 bases and J by 3 bases, leaving 12 bases between them. This CDR3 is built from 14 residues. Broader study findings: Some clonotypes were shared by all four sorted-subset donors, while others were not shared. The non-shared ones had lower generation probabilities than the shared ones. Memory subsets had estimated richness that was generally smaller than that of naive subsets.

TCRdb's table, derived via immunoSEQ multiplex PCR, lists solely in-frame clones and lacks some. The profile shows about 1.1 million clones, about four fifths of them singletons. Sequencing was done on a sample of memory CD4+ T cells from PBMCs. Subset: CD45RA-negative fraction. The TCR originated in a man aged 18 to 29 in good health. Some clones in this sample may be carry-over from other donors' samples. The chain couples TRBV27 to TRBJ2-2; D gene ambiguous. CDR3 nucleotides: TGTGCCAGCACCGTCGGCAGGTACACCGGGGAGCTGTTTTTT. It yields the protein CASTVGRYTGELFF.